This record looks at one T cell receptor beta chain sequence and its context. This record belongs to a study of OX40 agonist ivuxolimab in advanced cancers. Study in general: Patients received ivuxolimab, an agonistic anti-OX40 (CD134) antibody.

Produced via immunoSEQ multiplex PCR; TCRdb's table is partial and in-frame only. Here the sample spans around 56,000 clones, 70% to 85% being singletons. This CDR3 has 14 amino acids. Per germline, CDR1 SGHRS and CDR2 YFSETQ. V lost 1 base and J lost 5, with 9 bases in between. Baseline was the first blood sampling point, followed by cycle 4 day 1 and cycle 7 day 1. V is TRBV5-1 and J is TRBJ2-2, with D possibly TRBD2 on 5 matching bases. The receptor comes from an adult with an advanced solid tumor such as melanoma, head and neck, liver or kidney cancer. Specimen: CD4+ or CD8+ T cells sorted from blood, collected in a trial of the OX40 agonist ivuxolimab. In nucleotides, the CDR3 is TGCGCCAGCAGCTTGTTAGGCGGGACCGGGGAGCTGTTTTTT. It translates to CASSLLGGTGELFF.